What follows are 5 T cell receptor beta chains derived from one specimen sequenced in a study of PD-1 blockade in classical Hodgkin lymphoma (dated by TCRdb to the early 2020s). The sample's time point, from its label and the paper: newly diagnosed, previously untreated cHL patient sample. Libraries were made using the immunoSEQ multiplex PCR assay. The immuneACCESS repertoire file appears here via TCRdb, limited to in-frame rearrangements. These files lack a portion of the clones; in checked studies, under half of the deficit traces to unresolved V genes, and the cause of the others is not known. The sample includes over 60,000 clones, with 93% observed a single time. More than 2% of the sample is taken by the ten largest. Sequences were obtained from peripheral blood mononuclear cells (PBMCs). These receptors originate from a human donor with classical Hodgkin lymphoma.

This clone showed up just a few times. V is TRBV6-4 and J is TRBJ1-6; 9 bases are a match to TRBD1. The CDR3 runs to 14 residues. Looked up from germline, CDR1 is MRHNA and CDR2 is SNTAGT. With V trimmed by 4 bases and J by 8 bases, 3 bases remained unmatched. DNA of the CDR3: TGTGCCAGCAGTGCCGGGACAGGGTATTCACCCCTCCACTTT. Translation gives CASSAGTGYSPLHF.

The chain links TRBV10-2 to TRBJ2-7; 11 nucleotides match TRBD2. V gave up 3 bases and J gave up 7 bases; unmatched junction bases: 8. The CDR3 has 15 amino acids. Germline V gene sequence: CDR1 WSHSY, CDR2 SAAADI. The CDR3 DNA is TGCGCCAGCAGTGACTTAGCGGGAGGGCCAGGGGAGCAGTACTTC. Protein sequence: CASSDLAGGPGEQYF.

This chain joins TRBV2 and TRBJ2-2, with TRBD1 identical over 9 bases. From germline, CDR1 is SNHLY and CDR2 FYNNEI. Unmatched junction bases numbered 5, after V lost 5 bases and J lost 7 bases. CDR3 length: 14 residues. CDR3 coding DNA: TGTGCCAGCAGTCTGGACAGGGGAAGCGGGGAGCTGTTTTTT. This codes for CASSLDRGSGELFF.

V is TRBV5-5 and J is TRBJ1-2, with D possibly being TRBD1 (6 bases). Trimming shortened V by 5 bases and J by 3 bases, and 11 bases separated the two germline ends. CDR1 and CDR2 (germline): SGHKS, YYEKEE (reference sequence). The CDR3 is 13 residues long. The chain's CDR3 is CASSQGSDYGYTF. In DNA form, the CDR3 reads TGTGCCAGCAGTCAGGGGTCGGACTATGGCTACACCTTC.

The CDR3 region is CASSSSERADEQFF. The CDR3 DNA follows: TGTGCCAGCAGCTCCTCCGAGAGGGCCGATGAGCAGTTCTTC. The chain has TRBV7-9 and TRBJ2-1; the D gene is possibly TRBD2 (5 bases). V lost 4 bases to trimming and J lost 8 bases, with 15 bases between them. In germline, CDR1 is SEHNR, CDR2 FQNEAQ (reference sequence). This CDR3 is built from 14 residues.